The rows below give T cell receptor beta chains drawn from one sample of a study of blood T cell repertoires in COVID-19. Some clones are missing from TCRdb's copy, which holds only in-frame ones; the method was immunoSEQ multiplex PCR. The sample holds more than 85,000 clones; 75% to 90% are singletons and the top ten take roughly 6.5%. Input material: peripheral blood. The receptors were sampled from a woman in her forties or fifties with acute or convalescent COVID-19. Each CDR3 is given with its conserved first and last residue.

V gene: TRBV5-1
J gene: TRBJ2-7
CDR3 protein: CASSFPGTGDYEQYF

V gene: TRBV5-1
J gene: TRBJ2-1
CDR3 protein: CASSLLADSYNEQFF

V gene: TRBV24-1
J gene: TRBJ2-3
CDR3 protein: CATSGGGAGNTDTQYF

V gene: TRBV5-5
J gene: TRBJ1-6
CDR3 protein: CASSLNRGYSSYNSPLHF

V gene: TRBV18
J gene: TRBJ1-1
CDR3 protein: CASSPGGGWDTEAFF

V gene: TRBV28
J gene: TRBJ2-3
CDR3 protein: CASGPTQGYTQYF

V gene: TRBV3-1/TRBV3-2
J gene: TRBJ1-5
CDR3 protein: CASSFGAVGNQPQHF

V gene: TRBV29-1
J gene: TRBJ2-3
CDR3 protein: CSVASTSGTDTQYF

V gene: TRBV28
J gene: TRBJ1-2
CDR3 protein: CASSFNRGYTF

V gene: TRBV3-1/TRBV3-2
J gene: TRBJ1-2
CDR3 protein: CASSHRWQAYGYTF

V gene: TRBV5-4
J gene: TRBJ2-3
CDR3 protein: CASSLYLGLLGALNRDTQYF

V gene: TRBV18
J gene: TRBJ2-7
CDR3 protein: CASSLQGAQEQYF

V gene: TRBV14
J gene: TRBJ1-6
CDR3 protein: CASRKGQSNSPLHF

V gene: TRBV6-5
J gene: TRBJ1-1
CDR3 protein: CASRMTGRLLAFF

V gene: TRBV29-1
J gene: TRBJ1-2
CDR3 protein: CSVDPRDYYGYTF

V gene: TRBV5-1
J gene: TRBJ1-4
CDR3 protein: CASRPGTPNEKLFF

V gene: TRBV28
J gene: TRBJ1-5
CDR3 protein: CASSSDHGRQPQHF

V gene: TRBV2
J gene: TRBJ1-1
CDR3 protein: CASSVGTNTEAFF